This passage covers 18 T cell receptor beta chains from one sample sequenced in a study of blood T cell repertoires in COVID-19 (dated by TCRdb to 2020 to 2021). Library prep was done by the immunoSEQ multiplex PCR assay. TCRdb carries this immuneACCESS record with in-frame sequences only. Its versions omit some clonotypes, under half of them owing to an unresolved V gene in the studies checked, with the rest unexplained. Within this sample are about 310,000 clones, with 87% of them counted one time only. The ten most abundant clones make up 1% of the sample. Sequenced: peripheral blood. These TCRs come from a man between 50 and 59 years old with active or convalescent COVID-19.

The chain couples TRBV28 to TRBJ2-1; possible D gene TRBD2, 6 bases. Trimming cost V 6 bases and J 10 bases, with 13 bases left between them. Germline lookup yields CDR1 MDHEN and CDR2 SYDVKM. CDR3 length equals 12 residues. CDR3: CASSVADREQFF. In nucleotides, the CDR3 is TGTGCCAGCAGCGTAGCGGACCGAGAGCAGTTCTTC.

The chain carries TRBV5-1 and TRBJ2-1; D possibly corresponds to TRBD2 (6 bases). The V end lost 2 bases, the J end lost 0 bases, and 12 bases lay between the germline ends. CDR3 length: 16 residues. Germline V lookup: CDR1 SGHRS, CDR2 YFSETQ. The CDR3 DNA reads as TGCGCCAGCAGCTTTGGCGGGGTGAGCTCCTACAATGAGCAGTTCTTC. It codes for CASSFGGVSSYNEQFF.

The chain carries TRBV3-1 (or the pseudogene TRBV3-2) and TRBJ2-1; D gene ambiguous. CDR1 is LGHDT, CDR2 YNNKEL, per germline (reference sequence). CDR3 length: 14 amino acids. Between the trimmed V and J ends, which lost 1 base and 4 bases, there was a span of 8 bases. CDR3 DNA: TGTGCCAGCAGCCAAGCCCCCCGTTACAATGAGCAGTTCTTC. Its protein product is CASSQAPRYNEQFF.

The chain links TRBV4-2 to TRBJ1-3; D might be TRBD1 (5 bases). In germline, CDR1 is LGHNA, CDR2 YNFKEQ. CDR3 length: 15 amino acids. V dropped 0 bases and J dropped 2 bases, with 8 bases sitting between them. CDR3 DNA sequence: TGTGCCAGCAGCCAAGAAGGGGCCCCTGGAAACACCATATATTTT. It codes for CASSQEGAPGNTIYF.

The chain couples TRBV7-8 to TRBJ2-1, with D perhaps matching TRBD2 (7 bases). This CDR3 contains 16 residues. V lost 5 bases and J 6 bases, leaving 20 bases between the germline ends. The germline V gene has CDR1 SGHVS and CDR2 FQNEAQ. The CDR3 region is CASSALTGGSLNEQFF. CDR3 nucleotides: TGTGCCAGCAGCGCCCTGACGGGGGGCTCCCTCAATGAGCAGTTCTTC.

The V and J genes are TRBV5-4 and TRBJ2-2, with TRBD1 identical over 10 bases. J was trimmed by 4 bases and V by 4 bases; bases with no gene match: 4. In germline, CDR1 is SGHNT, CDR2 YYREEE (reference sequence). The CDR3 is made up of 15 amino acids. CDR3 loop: CASSEGQGPTGELFF. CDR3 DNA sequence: TGTGCCAGCAGCGAGGGACAGGGGCCCACCGGGGAGCTGTTTTTT.

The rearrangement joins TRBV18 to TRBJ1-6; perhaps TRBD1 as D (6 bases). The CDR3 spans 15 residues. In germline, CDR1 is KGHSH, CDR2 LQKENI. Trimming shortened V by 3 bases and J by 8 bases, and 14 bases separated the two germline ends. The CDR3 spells CASSPGTTRHSPLHF. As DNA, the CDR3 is TGTGCCAGCTCACCCGGGACAACGCGACATTCACCCCTCCACTTT.

CDR3 protein: CASSPGTGVQETQYF. The CDR3, as DNA: TGTGCCAGCAGCCCCGGGACAGGGGTTCAAGAGACCCAGTACTTC. The chain carries TRBV2 and TRBJ2-5; TRBD1 matches 10 bases. V was clipped by 6 bases and J by 2 bases; unmatched bases: 6. The germline V gene encodes CDR1 SNHLY and CDR2 FYNNEI. The CDR3 is 15 residues long.

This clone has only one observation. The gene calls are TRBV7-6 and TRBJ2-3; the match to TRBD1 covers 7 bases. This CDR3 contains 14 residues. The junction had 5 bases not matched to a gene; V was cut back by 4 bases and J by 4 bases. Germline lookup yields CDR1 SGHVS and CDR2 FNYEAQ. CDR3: CASSSDRAADTQYF. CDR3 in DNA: TGTGCCAGCAGCTCAGACAGGGCAGCAGATACGCAGTATTTT. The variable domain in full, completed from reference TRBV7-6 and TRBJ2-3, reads GAGVSQSPRYKVTKRGQDVALRCDPISGHVSLYWYRQALGQGPEFLTYFNYEAQQDKSGLPNDRFSAERPEGSISTLTIQRTEQRDSAMYRCASSSDRAADTQYFGPGTRLTVL.

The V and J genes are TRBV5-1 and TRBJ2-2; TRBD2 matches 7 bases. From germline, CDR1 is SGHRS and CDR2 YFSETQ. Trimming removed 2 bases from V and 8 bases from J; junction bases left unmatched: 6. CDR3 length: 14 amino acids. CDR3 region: CASSLRLAAGELFF. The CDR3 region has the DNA TGCGCCAGCAGCTTAAGACTAGCCGCGGGGGAGCTGTTTTTT.

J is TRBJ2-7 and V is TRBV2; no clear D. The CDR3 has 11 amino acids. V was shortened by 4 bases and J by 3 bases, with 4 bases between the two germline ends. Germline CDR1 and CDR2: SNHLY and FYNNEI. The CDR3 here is CASSVHYEQYF. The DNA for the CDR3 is TGTGCCAGCAGTGTTCACTACGAGCAGTACTTC.

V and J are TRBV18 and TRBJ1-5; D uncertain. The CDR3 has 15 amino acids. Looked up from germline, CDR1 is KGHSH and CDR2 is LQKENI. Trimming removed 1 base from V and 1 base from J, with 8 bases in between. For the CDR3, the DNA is TGTGCCAGCTCACCACTGGGAGGAAGCAATCAGCCCCAGCATTTT. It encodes CASSPLGGSNQPQHF.

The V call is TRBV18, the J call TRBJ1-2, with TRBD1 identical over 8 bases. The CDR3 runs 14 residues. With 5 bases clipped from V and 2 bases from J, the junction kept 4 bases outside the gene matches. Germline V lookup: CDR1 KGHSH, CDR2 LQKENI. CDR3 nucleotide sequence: TGTGCCAGCTCAGGACAGGGCTCCAACTATGGCTACACCTTC. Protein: CASSGQGSNYGYTF. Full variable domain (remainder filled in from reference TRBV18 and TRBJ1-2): NAGVMQNPRHLVRRRGQEARLRCSPMKGHSHVYWYRQLPEEGLKFMVYLQKENIIDESGMPKERFSAEFPKEGPSILRIQQVVRGDSAAYFCASSGQGSNYGYTFGSGTRLTVV.

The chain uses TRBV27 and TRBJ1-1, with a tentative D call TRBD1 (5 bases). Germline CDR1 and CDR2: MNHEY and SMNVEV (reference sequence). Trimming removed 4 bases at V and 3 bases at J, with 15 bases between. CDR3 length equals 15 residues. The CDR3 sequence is CASSSTARKDTEAFF. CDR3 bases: TGTGCCAGCAGTTCGACAGCCCGAAAAGACACTGAAGCTTTCTTT.

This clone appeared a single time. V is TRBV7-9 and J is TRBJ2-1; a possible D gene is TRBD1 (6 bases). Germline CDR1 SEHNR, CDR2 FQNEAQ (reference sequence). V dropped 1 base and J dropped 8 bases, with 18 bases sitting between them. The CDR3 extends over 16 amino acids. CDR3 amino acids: CASSLGRTVLSDEQFF. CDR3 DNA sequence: TGTGCCAGCAGCTTAGGAAGGACAGTCCTTTCGGATGAGCAGTTCTTC.

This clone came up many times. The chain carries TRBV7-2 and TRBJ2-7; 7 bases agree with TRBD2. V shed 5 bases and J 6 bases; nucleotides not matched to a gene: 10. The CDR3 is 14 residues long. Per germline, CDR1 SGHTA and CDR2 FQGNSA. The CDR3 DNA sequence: TGTGCCAGCAGCCCATCCAGCGGGATTGGCGAGCAGTACTTC. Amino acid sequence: CASSPSSGIGEQYF.

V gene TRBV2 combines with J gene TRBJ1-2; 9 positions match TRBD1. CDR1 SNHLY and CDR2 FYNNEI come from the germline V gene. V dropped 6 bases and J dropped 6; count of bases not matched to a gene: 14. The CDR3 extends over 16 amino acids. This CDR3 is CASSLRRGQGQHGYTF. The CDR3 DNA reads TGTGCCAGCAGCCTACGTAGGGGACAGGGACAACATGGCTACACCTTC.

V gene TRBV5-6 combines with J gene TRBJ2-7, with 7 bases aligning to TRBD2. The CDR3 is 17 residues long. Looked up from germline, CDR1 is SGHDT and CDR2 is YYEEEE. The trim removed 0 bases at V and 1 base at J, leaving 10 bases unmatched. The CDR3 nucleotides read TGTGCCAGCAGCTTGGGATTTGGGAGCGGGACTTCCTACGAGCAGTACTTC. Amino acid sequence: CASSLGFGSGTSYEQYF.